There are many counts of the clone carrying this T cell receptor beta chain. What it recognizes is unknown. Amplification targeted TCR beta CDR3 regions from RNA transcripts. Initially, a first-round RT-PCR of the TCR CDR3 employed the HTBI primer set. One entry per CDR3 protein results from TCRdb running MiXCR on the multiplex PCR reads. Of more than 500,000 distinct CDR3 sequences listed, around 43% are singletons. The CDR3 totals 13 residues. In germline, CDR1 is SEHNR, CDR2 FQNEAQ (reference sequence). Trimming pared 2 bases from V and 3 bases from J, leaving 8 bases between. Exclusion criteria comprised uncontrolled infection, other autoimmune disease, pregnancy or lactation. Used for diagnoses were clinical symptoms, serum thyroxine and TRAb, thyroid ultrasound and orbital computed tomography. The source of the sample is a study of T cells in Graves' hyperthyroidism and ophthalmopathy. General study results and limits: Also found in blood were most expanded thyroid clonotypes above 0.001.

The sequenced sample consisted of peripheral blood or thyroid tissue (not recorded which). The sequence derives from an adult woman with Graves' disease, either hyperthyroidism or ophthalmopathy (not recorded which). The chain combines TRBV7-9 with TRBJ2-7; possibly TRBD2 for D (6 bases). The CDR3 loop is CASSLLGGYEQYF. The DNA for the CDR3 is TGTGCCAGCAGCTTACTGGGGGGCTACGAGCAGTACTTC.